These 18 T cell receptor beta chains were sequenced from one sample in a study of cytomegalovirus exposure and HLA in healthy donors. PCR involved 60 Vbeta and 13 Jbeta primers. This table comes from immunoSEQ multiplex PCR, and its TCRdb copy is limited to in-frame clones, with some not included. The sample records roughly 190,000 clones, about three quarters being singletons. Source material: PBMCs. Source of these receptors: a woman between 35 and 50 years old in good health and CMV-seronegative.

The gene calls are TRBV4-1 and TRBJ2-4; the match to TRBD2 covers 11 bases. The CDR3 has 21 residues. The ends lost 0 bases at V and 5 bases at J; junction bases unmatched: 18. Germline-derived CDR1 and CDR2 are MGHRA and YSYEKL. The CDR3: CASSQEYQGTSGRGGENIQYF. CDR3 sequence (DNA): TGCGCCAGCAGCCAAGAGTACCAGGGGACTAGCGGCCGGGGGGGGGAAAACATTCAGTACTTC.

This sequence joins TRBV19 and TRBJ1-2; 9 nucleotides match TRBD1. V dropped 3 bases and J dropped 3; count of bases not matched to a gene: 5. The CDR3 is 15 residues long. The germline V gene has CDR1 LNHDA and CDR2 SQIVND (reference sequence). The CDR3 coding sequence is TGTGCCAGTAGTATCCAGGACAGGGGCGACTATGGCTACACCTTC. This gives the protein CASSIQDRGDYGYTF.

V and J are TRBV30 and TRBJ1-2; D remains ambiguous. Deletions cut 1 base from V and 0 bases from J, with 12 bases between. The V gene's germline CDR1 is GTSNPN and CDR2 SVGIG (reference sequence). The CDR3 has 15 residues. CDR3 sequence (DNA): TGTGCCTGGAGTGGAACAGCCAGGACTAACTATGGCTACACCTTC. Residues: CAWSGTARTNYGYTF.

The chain carries TRBV7-2 and TRBJ1-2, with D possibly matching TRBD1 (6 bases). The germline V gene has CDR1 SGHTA and CDR2 FQGNSA. Trimming took 3 bases from V and 6 from J, leaving 17 bases between them. The CDR3 extends over 15 amino acids. The CDR3 loop is CASSLRQVVENGYTF. For the CDR3, the DNA is TGTGCCAGCAGCTTGAGACAGGTAGTGGAAAATGGCTACACCTTC.

In this sample, this clone turned up once. The chain is built from TRBV5-6 and TRBJ2-3; 8 nucleotides match TRBD1. The junction had 10 bases not matched to a gene; V was cut back by 4 bases and J by 6 bases. This CDR3 comprises 15 residues. Per germline, CDR1 SGHDT and CDR2 YYEEEE. CDR3 loop: CASSAGTGFSDTQYF. CDR3 nucleotides: TGTGCCAGCAGCGCGGGGACAGGCTTTTCGGATACGCAGTATTTT.

The chain recombines TRBV5-6 with TRBJ2-1; 7 bases align to TRBD1. This CDR3 contains 16 residues. Germline CDR1 and CDR2: SGHDT and YYEEEE. V was clipped by 1 base and J by 5 bases; unmatched bases: 9. The CDR3 region has the DNA TGTGCCAGCAGCTTGCACAGGGGTACAACGAACAATGAGCAGTTCTTC. Its translation is CASSLHRGTTNNEQFF. The whole variable domain, filled in from reference TRBV5-6 and TRBJ2-1, reads DAGVTQSPTHLIKTRGQQVTLRCSPKSGHDTVSWYQQALGQGPQFIFQYYEEEERQRGNFPDRFSGHQFPNYSSELNVNALLLGDSALYLCASSLHRGTTNNEQFFGPGTRLTVL.

The rearrangement uses TRBV7-2 and TRBJ2-7; 8 bases agree with TRBD1. Germline trimming cut 5 bases from V and 4 bases from J; bases unmatched to any gene: 10. Germline assignment: CDR1 SGHTA and CDR2 FQGNSA. The CDR3 loop spans 15 amino acids. Here the CDR3 reads CASSPTPGQVYEQYF. In nucleotides, the CDR3 is TGTGCCAGCAGCCCTACACCGGGACAGGTTTACGAGCAGTACTTC.

The chain carries TRBV19 and TRBJ2-1; D is perhaps TRBD2 (5 bases). V was clipped by 4 bases and J by 7 bases, with 11 bases between them. CDR1 and CDR2 (germline): LNHDA, SQIVND (reference sequence). The CDR3 consists of 13 residues. The CDR3 reads CASSKLALNEQFF. The CDR3 DNA is TGTGCCAGTAGTAAGTTAGCGCTGAATGAGCAGTTCTTC.

This chain joins TRBV7-2 and TRBJ2-3, with 7 bases identical to TRBD2. Per the germline V gene, CDR1 is SGHTA and CDR2 is FQGNSA. The V gene end was trimmed by 11 bases and the J gene end by 3 bases; junction bases not matched to a gene: 8. CDR3 size: 13 residues. The CDR3 sequence is CAWGGSGTDTQYF. CDR3 nucleotide sequence: TGTGCCTGGGGCGGGAGTGGGACAGATACGCAGTATTTT.

The rearrangement joins TRBV18 to TRBJ2-2; weak D call: TRBD1 (5 bases). The CDR3 has 15 amino acids. V was shortened by 6 bases and J by 2 bases, with 13 bases between the two germline ends. Germline CDR1 reads KGHSH; CDR2 reads LQKENI. The CDR3 loop reads CASSPEQANTGELFF. The DNA for the CDR3 is TGTGCCAGCTCCCCGGAACAGGCAAACACCGGGGAGCTGTTTTTT.

This chain joins TRBV29-1 and TRBJ1-3; D perhaps matches TRBD1 (5 bases). The CDR3 covers 12 residues. V was shortened by 8 bases and J by 0 bases, with 8 bases between the two germline ends. Germline CDR1 is SQVTM and CDR2 is ANQGSEA. The CDR3: CSYRGSGNTIYF. CDR3 bases: TGCAGCTATAGGGGCTCTGGAAACACCATATATTTT.

This clone showed up just a few times. This rearrangement joins TRBV30 to TRBJ1-2; perhaps TRBD1 as D (5 bases). CDR3 length equals 14 residues. From germline, CDR1 is GTSNPN and CDR2 SVGIG (reference sequence). The ends were cut back, 0 bases at V and 4 bases at J, with 12 bases in the middle. CDR3 protein: CAWSVVGGIYGYTF. The CDR3 region has the DNA TGTGCCTGGAGTGTGGTGGGGGGGATCTATGGCTACACCTTC.

V gene TRBV5-1 combines with J gene TRBJ1-4; TRBD1 matches 9 bases. CDR3 length equals 16 residues. CDR1 is SGHRS, CDR2 YFSETQ, per germline. The ends lost 4 bases at V and 0 bases at J; junction bases unmatched: 4. Written as DNA, the CDR3 is TGCGCCAGCAGCACCCGGACAGGGGCAACTAATGAAAAACTGTTTTTT. Translation: CASSTRTGATNEKLFF.

This chain joins TRBV10-3 and TRBJ1-2; TRBD1 is a possible D gene (6 bases). Germline V gene data show CDR1 as ENHRY and CDR2 as SYGVKD. The CDR3 loop spans 15 amino acids. The V and J ends lost 6 bases and 2 bases respectively, with 16 bases between them. CDR3 protein: CAISGAGAPNYGYTF. As DNA, the CDR3 is TGTGCCATCAGCGGCGCAGGGGCCCCGAACTATGGCTACACCTTC.

This sequence joins TRBV7-9 and TRBJ1-1, with TRBD1 matching 9 bases. The V gene end was trimmed by 0 bases and the J gene end by 6 bases; junction bases not matched to a gene: 8. Germline CDR1 and CDR2: SEHNR and FQNEAQ (reference sequence). The CDR3 sequence is 16 residues long. CDR3 region: CASSLASGQGKAEAFF. The CDR3 DNA reads as TGTGCCAGCAGCTTAGCGTCGGGACAGGGAAAAGCTGAAGCTTTCTTT.

This clone appeared once. The chain couples TRBV25-1 to TRBJ2-1; TRBD2 matches at 9 bases. The CDR3 has 12 amino acids. The V gene end was trimmed by 5 bases and the J gene end by 9 bases; junction bases not matched to a gene: 2. CDR1 is MGHDK and CDR2 is SYGVNS in the germline V gene. CDR3 sequence: CASSPAGGEQFF. CDR3 coding DNA: TGTGCCAGCAGTCCAGCGGGAGGTGAGCAGTTCTTC.

The rearrangement uses TRBV27 and TRBJ1-2; no firm D call. This CDR3 is built from 13 residues. Deletions cut 2 bases from V and 2 bases from J, with 6 bases between. Germline loops: CDR1 MNHEY, CDR2 SMNVEV (reference sequence). CDR3 in amino acids: CASSLASNYGYTF. In DNA form, the CDR3 reads TGTGCCAGCAGTTTAGCAAGCAACTATGGCTACACCTTC.

This chain links TRBV2 with TRBJ2-1, with no clear D. Trimming shortened V by 2 bases and J by 4 bases, and 6 bases separated the two germline ends. This CDR3 has 13 residues. CDR1 is SNHLY and CDR2 is FYNNEI in the germline V gene. The CDR3 DNA sequence: TGTGCCAGCAGTGAAAGCGAGTACAATGAGCAGTTCTTC. Amino acids: CASSESEYNEQFF.